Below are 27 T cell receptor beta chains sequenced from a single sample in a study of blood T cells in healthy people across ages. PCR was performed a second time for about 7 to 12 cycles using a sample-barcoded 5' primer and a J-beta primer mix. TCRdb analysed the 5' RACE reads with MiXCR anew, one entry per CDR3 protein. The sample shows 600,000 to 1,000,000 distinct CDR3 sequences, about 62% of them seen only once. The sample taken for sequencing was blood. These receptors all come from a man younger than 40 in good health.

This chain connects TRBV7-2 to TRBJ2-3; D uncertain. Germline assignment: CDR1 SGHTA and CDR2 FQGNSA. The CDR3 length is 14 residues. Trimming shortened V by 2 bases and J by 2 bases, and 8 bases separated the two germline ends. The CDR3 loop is CASSLSYITDTQYF. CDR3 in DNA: TGTGCCAGCAGCTTATCCTATATCACAGATACGCAGTATTTT.

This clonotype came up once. CDR3 in DNA: TGTGCCAGCAGCCAAGAGCGGGACGGGTCGAACTATGGCTACACCTTC. Amino acid sequence: CASSQERDGSNYGYTF. This chain connects TRBV4-2 to TRBJ1-2; D possibly corresponds to TRBD1 (5 bases). The CDR3 contains 16 residues. V was trimmed by 0 bases and J by 2 bases, leaving 13 bases between them. Germline assignment: CDR1 LGHNA and CDR2 YNFKEQ.

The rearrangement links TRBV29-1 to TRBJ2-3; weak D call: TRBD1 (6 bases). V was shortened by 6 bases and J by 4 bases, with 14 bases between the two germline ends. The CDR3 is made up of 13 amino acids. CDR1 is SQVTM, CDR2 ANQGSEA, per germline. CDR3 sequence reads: CSVARGGADTQYF. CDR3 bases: TGCAGCGTCGCCCGAGGGGGAGCAGATACGCAGTATTTT.

CDR3 sequence reads: CASSATGATYEQYF. CDR3 in DNA: TGTGCCAGCAGCGCGACAGGGGCCACGTACGAGCAGTACTTC. The V call is TRBV7-9, the J call TRBJ2-7; TRBD1 agrees at 8 bases. Germline values: CDR1 SEHNR, CDR2 FQNEAQ (reference sequence). J lost 4 bases, V lost 5 bases, and 7 bases had no gene match. CDR3 length equals 14 residues.

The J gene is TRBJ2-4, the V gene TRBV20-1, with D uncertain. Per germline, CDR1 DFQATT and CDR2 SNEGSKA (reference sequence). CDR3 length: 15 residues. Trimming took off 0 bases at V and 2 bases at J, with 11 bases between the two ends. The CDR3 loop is CSARDRENPKNIQYF. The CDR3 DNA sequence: TGCAGTGCTAGAGATCGTGAGAATCCCAAAAACATTCAGTACTTC.

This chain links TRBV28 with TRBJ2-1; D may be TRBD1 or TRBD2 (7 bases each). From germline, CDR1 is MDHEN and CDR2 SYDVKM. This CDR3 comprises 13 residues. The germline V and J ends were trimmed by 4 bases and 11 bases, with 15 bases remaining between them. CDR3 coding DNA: TGTGCCAGCAGTTCCATTGGGAGGGGGCAGCAGTTCTTC. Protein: CASSSIGRGQQFF.

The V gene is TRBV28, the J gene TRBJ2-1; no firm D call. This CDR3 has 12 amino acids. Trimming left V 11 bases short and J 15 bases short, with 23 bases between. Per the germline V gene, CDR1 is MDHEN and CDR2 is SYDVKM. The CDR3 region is CAASGEGPIWFF. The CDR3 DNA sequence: TGTGCCGCCTCCGGTGAAGGGCCAATATGGTTCTTC.

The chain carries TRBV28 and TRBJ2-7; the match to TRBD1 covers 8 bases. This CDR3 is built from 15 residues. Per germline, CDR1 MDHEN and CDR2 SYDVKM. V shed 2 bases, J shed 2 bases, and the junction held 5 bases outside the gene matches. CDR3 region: CASSLRGTGAYEQYF. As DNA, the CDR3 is TGTGCCAGCAGTTTAAGGGGGACAGGAGCCTACGAGCAGTACTTC. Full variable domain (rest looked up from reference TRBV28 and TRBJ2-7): DVKVTQSSRYLVKRTGEKVFLECVQDMDHENMFWYRQDPGLGLRLIYFSYDVKMKEKGDIPEGYSVSREKKERFSLILESASTNQTSMYLCASSLRGTGAYEQYFGPGTRLTVT.

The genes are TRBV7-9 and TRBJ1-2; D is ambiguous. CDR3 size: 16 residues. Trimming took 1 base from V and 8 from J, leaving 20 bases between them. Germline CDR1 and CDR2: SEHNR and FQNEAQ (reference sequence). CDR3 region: CASSLGSPGATGGYTF. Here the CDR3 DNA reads TGTGCCAGCAGCTTAGGTTCTCCCGGAGCGACTGGAGGCTACACCTTC.

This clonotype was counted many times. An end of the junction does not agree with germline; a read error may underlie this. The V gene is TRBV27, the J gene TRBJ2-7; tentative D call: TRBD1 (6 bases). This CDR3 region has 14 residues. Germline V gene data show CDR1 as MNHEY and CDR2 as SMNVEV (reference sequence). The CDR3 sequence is CASSLSQGSYEQYF. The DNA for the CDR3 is TGTGCCAGCAGCTTATCGCAGGGGTCCTACGAGCAGTACTTC.

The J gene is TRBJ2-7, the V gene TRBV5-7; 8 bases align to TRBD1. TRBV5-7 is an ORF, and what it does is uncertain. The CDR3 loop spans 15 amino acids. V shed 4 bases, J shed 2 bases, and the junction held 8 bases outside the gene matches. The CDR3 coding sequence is TGTGCCAGCAGCCCAAGGGGACAGGAGACCTACGAGCAGTACTTC. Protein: CASSPRGQETYEQYF.

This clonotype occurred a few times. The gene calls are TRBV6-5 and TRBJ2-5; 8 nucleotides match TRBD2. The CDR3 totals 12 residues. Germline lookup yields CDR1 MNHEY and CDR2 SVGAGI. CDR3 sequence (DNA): TGTGCGGCGGGGGGCCCCCAAGAGACCCAGTACTTC. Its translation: CAAGGPQETQYF.

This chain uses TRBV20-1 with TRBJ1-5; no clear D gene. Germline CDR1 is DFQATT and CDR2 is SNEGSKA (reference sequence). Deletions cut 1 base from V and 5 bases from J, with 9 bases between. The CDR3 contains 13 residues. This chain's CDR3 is CSARGGLDQPQHF. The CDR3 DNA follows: TGCAGTGCTAGAGGGGGTCTCGATCAGCCCCAGCATTTT.

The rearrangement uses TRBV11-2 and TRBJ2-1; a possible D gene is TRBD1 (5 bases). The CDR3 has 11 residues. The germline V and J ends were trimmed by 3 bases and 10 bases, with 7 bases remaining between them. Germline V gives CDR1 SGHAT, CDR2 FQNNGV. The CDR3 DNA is TGTGCCAGCAGCTTTCAGGGCGAGCAGTTCTTC. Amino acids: CASSFQGEQFF.

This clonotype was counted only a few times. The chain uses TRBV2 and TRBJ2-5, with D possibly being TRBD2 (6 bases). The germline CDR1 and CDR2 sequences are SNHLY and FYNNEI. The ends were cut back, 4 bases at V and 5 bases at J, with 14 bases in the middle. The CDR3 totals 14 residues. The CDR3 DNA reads TGTGCCAGCAGTGGGACTACCCCTCGGGAGACCCAGTACTTC. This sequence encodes CASSGTTPRETQYF.

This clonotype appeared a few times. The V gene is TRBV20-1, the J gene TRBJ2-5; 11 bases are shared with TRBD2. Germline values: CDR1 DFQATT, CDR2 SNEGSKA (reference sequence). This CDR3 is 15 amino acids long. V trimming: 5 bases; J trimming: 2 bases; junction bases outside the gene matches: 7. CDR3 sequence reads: CSAYGLAGGQETQYF. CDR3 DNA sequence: TGCAGTGCTTACGGCCTAGCGGGGGGACAAGAGACCCAGTACTTC.

The CDR3 DNA follows: TGTGCCAGCAGTACTCCCGTGGCTAGCGGCCGGCCTGTGACCCAGTACTTC. Its translation is CASSTPVASGRPVTQYF. The chain has TRBV12-3 or TRBV12-4 and TRBJ2-5; TRBD2 aligns across 7 bases. The CDR3 is made up of 17 amino acids. The trim removed 5 bases at V and 7 bases at J, leaving 19 bases unmatched.

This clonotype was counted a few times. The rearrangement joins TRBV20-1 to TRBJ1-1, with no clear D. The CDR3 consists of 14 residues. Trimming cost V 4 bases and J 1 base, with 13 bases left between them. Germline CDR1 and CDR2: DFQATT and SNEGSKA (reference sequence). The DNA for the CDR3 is TGCAGTGCTAATCGCGAGACGCAGAACACTGAAGCTTTCTTT. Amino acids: CSANRETQNTEAFF.

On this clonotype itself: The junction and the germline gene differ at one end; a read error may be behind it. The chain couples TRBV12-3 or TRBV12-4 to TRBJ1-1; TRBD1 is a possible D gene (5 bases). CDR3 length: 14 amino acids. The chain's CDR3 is CASSVTGVNTEAFF. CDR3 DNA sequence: TGCGCCAGCAGCGTTACGGGGGTAAACACTGAAGCTTTCTTT.

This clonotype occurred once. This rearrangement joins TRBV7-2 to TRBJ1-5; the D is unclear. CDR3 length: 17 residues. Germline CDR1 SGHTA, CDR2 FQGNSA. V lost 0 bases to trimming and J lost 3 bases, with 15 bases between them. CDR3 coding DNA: TGTGCCAGCAGCTTAGCGCTAGGAACGGATTACAATCAGCCCCAGCATTTT. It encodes CASSLALGTDYNQPQHF.

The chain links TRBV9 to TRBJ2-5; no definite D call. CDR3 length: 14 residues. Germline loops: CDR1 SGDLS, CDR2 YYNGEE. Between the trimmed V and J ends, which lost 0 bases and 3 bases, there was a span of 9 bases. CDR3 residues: CASSVGTAKETQYF. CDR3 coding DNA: TGTGCCAGCAGCGTAGGAACAGCCAAAGAGACCCAGTACTTC.

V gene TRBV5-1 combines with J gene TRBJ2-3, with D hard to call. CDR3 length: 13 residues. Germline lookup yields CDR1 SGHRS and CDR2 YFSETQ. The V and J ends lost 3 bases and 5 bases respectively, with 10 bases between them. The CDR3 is CASSYLLGDTQYF. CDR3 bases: TGCGCCAGCAGCTACCTCCTGGGAGATACGCAGTATTTT.

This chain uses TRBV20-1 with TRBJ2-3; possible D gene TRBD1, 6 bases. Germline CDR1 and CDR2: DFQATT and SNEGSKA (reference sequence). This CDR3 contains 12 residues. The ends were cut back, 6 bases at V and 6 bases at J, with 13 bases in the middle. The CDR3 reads CSALRGLDTQYF. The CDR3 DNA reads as TGCAGTGCCCTCAGGGGCCTGGATACGCAGTATTTT.

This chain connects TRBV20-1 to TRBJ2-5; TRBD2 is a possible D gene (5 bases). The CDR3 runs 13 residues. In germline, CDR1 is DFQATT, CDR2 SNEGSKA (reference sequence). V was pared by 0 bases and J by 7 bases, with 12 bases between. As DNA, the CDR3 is TGCAGTGCTAGAGATTGGGAGAAGGCGACCCAGTACTTC. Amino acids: CSARDWEKATQYF.

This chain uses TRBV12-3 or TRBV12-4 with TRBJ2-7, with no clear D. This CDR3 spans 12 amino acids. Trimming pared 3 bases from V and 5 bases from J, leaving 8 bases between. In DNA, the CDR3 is TGTGCCAGCAGTTTCCCGGGCCACGAGCAGTACTTC. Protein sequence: CASSFPGHEQYF.

The CDR3 nucleotides read TGTGCCAGCAGCCCTTCGTGGGCAGATACGCAGTATTTT. This codes for CASSPSWADTQYF. The rearrangement uses TRBV6-2 or TRBV6-3 and TRBJ2-3, with unresolved D. CDR1 and CDR2 from the germline V gene are MNHEY and SVGEGT. Trimming cost V 6 bases and J 4 bases, with 11 bases left between them. The CDR3 consists of 13 residues.

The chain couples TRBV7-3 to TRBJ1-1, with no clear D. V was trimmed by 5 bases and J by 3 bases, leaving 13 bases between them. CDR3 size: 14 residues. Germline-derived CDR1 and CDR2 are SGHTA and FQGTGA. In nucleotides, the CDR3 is TGTGCCAGCAGCCTTCAACCGGCGGACACTGAAGCTTTCTTT. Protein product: CASSLQPADTEAFF.